This TCR beta chain was captured in a study of sequential checkpoint blockade in melanoma. Whole-study context: First-line arms were nivolumab then ipilimumab, or the reverse, randomized 1:1.

This clone was seen a few times. Trimming took 7 bases from V and 3 from J, leaving 9 bases between them. Looked up from germline, CDR1 is MNHNS and CDR2 is SASEGT. There are 13 residues in the CDR3. The table came from immunoSEQ multiplex PCR; TCRdb's copy has only in-frame clones and leaves some out. Of tens of thousands of clones listed, 65% to 75% are singletons. Described treatment: randomized to nivolumab then ipilimumab (arm A) or the reverse (arm B). The rearrangement uses TRBV6-1 and TRBJ2-2; D is unclear. The sequence was collected from a human donor with melanoma. This specimen consisted of CD8+ T cells sorted from blood (inferred from file names), obtained from a patient given nivolumab and ipilimumab in sequence. Here the CDR3 DNA reads TGTGCCAGCATCTCGGTTTACACCGGGGAGCTGTTTTTT. Translating it yields CASISVYTGELFF.